These 9 T cell receptor beta chains originate from one sample sequenced in a study of Ad26.COV2.S vaccination and SARS-CoV-2 variants. Produced via immunoSEQ multiplex PCR; TCRdb's table is partial and in-frame only. Among roughly 350,000 clones, 80% to 90% were seen once, and the ten largest hold about 3.4%. Treatment noted: roughly 20 received Ad26.COV2.S at low or high dose, single or two shots; about 5 received placebo; per-sample allocation not given. Sampling was done on day 63 after the first vaccine or placebo injection. This sample comprised peripheral blood, obtained in a trial of Ad26.COV2.S vaccine versus placebo. Every receptor here comes from a person aged 18-65 years who received the Ad26.COV2.S COVID-19 vaccine or a placebo.

V gene TRBV4-1 combines with J gene TRBJ2-7; D is undetermined. V was pared by 1 base and J by 6 bases, with 13 bases between. Germline V gives CDR1 MGHRA, CDR2 YSYEKL. The CDR3 loop spans 14 amino acids. CDR3 nucleotides: TGCGCCAGCAGCCAAGGGGTGGCTACCTCCGAGCAGTACTTC. Translation: CASSQGVATSEQYF.

The CDR3 spells CASSGGGNTEAFF. For the CDR3, the DNA is TGTGCCAGCAGCGGGGGGGGGAACACTGAAGCTTTCTTT. The V and J genes are TRBV12-3 or TRBV12-4 and TRBJ1-1; possible D gene TRBD1, 5 bases. With 6 bases removed from V and 1 base from J, the gap between germline ends came to 9 bases. CDR3 size: 13 residues.

Many counts were recorded for this clone. This chain connects TRBV2 to TRBJ2-2; D possibly corresponds to TRBD2 (7 bases). Trimming cost V 8 bases and J 4 bases, with 14 bases left between them. The CDR3 is 14 residues long. Germline values: CDR1 SNHLY, CDR2 FYNNEI. The CDR3 DNA follows: TGTGCCAGCCTAGGCGGGGGCGTCACCGGGGAGCTGTTTTTT. It encodes CASLGGGVTGELFF.

The chain is built from TRBV30 and TRBJ1-1; the D gene is possibly TRBD1 (5 bases). This CDR3 spans 13 amino acids. V lost 6 bases and J 4 bases, leaving 15 bases between the germline ends. CDR1 GTSNPN and CDR2 SVGIG come from the germline V gene (reference sequence). The CDR3: CACTRDGLTEAFF. In DNA form, the CDR3 reads TGTGCCTGTACTCGGGACGGTCTCACTGAAGCTTTCTTT.

The chain uses TRBV5-6 and TRBJ2-2; 7 bases are shared with TRBD1. From germline, CDR1 is SGHDT and CDR2 YYEEEE. The CDR3 consists of 13 residues. The junction had 5 bases not matched to a gene; V was cut back by 5 bases and J by 7 bases. CDR3 coding DNA: TGTGCCAGCAGGCAGGGGGTGGTCGGGGAGCTGTTTTTT. As protein: CASRQGVVGELFF.

V is TRBV19 and J is TRBJ2-2, with D hard to call. CDR1 is LNHDA, CDR2 SQIVND, per germline (reference sequence). V lost 3 bases, J lost 4 bases, and 12 bases lay in between. This CDR3 has 15 amino acids. The CDR3 reads CASSISAGTTGELFF. The DNA for the CDR3 is TGTGCCAGTAGTATCAGCGCAGGTACCACCGGGGAGCTGTTTTTT. The variable domain in full, with the rest retrieved from reference TRBV19 and TRBJ2-2, is DGGITQSPKYLFRKEGQNVTLSCEQNLNHDAMYWYRQDPGQGLRLIYYSQIVNDFQKGDIAEGYSVSREKKESFPLTVTSAQKNPTAFYLCASSISAGTTGELFFGEGSRLTVL.

The chain links TRBV7-3 to TRBJ2-3; 8 bases agree with TRBD1. CDR3 size: 15 residues. The germline CDR1 and CDR2 sequences are SGHTA and FQGTGA. Trimming took 4 bases from V and 2 from J; bases not matched to a gene: 5. The CDR3 spells CASSSRDRYTDTQYF. The CDR3 bases are TGTGCCAGCAGCTCCCGGGACAGGTACACAGATACGCAGTATTTT.

This clone appeared a few times. This rearrangement joins TRBV7-9 to TRBJ1-1, with D maybe TRBD1 (5 bases). Trimming left V 5 bases short and J 2 bases short, with 18 bases between. Germline CDR1 reads SEHNR; CDR2 reads FQNEAQ (reference sequence). This CDR3 region has 16 residues. The CDR3 is CASSQWSGGYNTEAFF. The CDR3, as DNA: TGTGCCAGCAGCCAATGGTCGGGGGGTTATAACACTGAAGCTTTCTTT. The entire variable domain, with the rest obtained from reference TRBV7-9 and TRBJ1-1, is as follows: DTGVSQNPRHKITKRGQNVTFRCDPISEHNRLYWYRQTLGQGPEFLTYFQNEAQLEKSRLLSDRFSAERPKGSFSTLEIQRTEQGDSAMYLCASSQWSGGYNTEAFFGQGTRLTVV.

This clone has a single count. J is TRBJ2-1 and V is TRBV28; 7 bases line up with TRBD1. The ends lost 6 bases at V and 6 bases at J; junction bases unmatched: 14. Germline V CDR1 and CDR2: MDHEN, SYDVKM. There are 16 residues in the CDR3. The CDR3 DNA reads TGTGCCAGCAGCAGAAATTCAGGGGGACGGACCAATGAGCAGTTCTTC. This codes for CASSRNSGGRTNEQFF.